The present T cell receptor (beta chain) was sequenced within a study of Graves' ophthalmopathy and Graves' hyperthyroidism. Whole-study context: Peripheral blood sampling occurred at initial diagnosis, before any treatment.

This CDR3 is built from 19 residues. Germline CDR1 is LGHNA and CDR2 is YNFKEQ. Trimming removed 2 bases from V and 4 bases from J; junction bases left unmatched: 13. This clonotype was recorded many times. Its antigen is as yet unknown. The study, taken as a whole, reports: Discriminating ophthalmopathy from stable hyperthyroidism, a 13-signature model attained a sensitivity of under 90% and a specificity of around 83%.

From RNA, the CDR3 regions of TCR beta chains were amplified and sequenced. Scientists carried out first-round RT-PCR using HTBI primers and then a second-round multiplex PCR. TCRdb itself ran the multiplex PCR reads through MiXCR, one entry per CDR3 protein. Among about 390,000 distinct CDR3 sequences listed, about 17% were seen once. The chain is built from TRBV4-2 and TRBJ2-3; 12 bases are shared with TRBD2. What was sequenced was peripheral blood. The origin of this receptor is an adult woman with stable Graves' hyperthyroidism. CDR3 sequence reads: CASSQNPGLAGRIADTQYF. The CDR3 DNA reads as TGTGCCAGCAGCCAAAACCCCGGACTAGCGGGGAGGATCGCAGATACGCAGTATTTT.